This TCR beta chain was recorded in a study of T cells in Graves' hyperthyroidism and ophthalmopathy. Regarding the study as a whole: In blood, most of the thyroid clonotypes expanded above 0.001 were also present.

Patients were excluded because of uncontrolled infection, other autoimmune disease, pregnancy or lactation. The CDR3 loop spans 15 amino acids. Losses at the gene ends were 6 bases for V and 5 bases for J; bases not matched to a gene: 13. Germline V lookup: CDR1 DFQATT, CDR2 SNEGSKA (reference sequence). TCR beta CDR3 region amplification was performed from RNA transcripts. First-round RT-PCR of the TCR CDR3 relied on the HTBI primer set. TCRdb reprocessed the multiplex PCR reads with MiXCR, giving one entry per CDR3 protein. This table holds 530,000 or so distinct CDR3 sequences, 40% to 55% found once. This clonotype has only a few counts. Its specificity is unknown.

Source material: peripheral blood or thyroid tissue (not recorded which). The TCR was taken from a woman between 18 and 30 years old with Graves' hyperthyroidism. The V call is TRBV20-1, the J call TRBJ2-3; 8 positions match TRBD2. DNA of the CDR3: TGCAGTGCCCCAGCCAAGCGGGAGAGGGTAGATACGCAGTATTTT. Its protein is CSAPAKRERVDTQYF.